These 14 T cell receptor beta chains share one sample of origin, sequenced in a study of response to subunit inactivated influenza vaccine. TCRdb reanalysed the RT-PCR reads using MiXCR and keeps one entry per CDR3 protein. The data hold some 850,000 distinct CDR3 sequences, with around 20% observed a single time. Sample: PBMCs from blood, taken 5 days after vaccination. Receptor source: a man between 45 and 60 years old who received an inactivated influenza vaccine.

V usage is TRBV11-1 and J usage is TRBJ2-2; the D is unclear. V was clipped by 3 bases and J by 4 bases, with 15 bases between them. Germline assignment: CDR1 SGHAT and CDR2 FQDESV (reference sequence). There are 16 residues in the CDR3. CDR3 coding DNA: TGTGCCAGCAGCTTCTTGATGTCGCCGCTCACCGGGGAGCTGTTTTTT. Amino acids: CASSFLMSPLTGELFF.

The chain is built from TRBV28 and TRBJ2-7; TRBD1 is a possible D gene (6 bases). Between the trimmed V and J ends, which lost 3 bases and 0 bases, there was a span of 12 bases. CDR1 MDHEN and CDR2 SYDVKM come from the germline V gene. The CDR3 is 15 amino acids. The CDR3 coding sequence is TGTGCCAGCAGTTTCAGGCAGGGGTTCTCCTACGAGCAGTACTTC. Its protein is CASSFRQGFSYEQYF.

This clonotype was seen ten or more times. This rearrangement joins TRBV7-9 to TRBJ2-1, with 10 bases lining up with TRBD1. The CDR3 totals 17 residues. Germline assignment: CDR1 SEHNR and CDR2 FQNEAQ (reference sequence). V lost 5 bases to trimming and J lost 5 bases; unmatched junction nucleotides: 12. This CDR3 reads CASSPRDRGRRNNEQFF. CDR3 nucleotides: TGTGCCAGCAGCCCTAGGGACAGGGGTCGCAGGAACAATGAGCAGTTCTTC. Full variable domain (outside the CDR3, taken from reference TRBV7-9 and TRBJ2-1): DTGVSQNPRHKITKRGQNVTFRCDPISEHNRLYWYRQTLGQGPEFLTYFQNEAQLEKSRLLSDRFSAERPKGSFSTLEIQRTEQGDSAMYLCASSPRDRGRRNNEQFFGPGTRLTVL.

This clonotype was detected only a few times. The J gene is TRBJ1-1, the V gene TRBV5-1; D not resolved. V shed 3 bases and J shed 7 bases, with 13 bases lying between them. The length of the CDR3 is 13 residues. CDR1 and CDR2 from the germline V gene are SGHRS and YFSETQ. CDR3 nucleotide sequence: TGCGCCAGCAGCTCCGGGTCTTTCCGTGAAGCTTTCTTT. Protein product: CASSSGSFREAFF. Combining the CDR3 with reference TRBV5-1 and TRBJ1-1 gives the whole variable domain KAGVTQTPRYLIKTRGQQVTLSCSPISGHRSVSWYQQTPGQGLQFLFEYFSETQRNKGNFPGRFSGRQFSNSRSEMNVSTLELGDSALYLCASSSGSFREAFFGQGTRLTVV.

This clonotype was observed a few times. The chain combines TRBV30 with TRBJ1-5, with 7 bases lining up with TRBD1. CDR3 length equals 13 residues. Per germline, CDR1 GTSNPN and CDR2 SVGIG (reference sequence). V dropped 7 bases and J dropped 6; count of bases not matched to a gene: 9. The CDR3 nucleotides read TGTGCCTCAAGGGAGGGGGCAGGTCAGCCCCAGCATTTT. Translation: CASREGAGQPQHF.

The chain is built from TRBV6-2 or TRBV6-3 and TRBJ2-7, with D tentatively TRBD1 (6 bases). The CDR3 covers 13 residues. Trimming removed 6 bases at V and 0 bases at J, with 9 bases between. Per germline, CDR1 MNHEY and CDR2 SVGEGT. The CDR3, as DNA: TGTGCCAGCAGGGACAGCTTCTCCTACGAGCAGTACTTC. As protein: CASRDSFSYEQYF.

V usage is TRBV5-1 and J usage is TRBJ1-1, with a possible D match to TRBD1 (5 bases). This CDR3 contains 14 residues. V gave up 2 bases and J gave up 8 bases, with 16 bases separating them. Looked up from germline, CDR1 is SGHRS and CDR2 is YFSETQ. Written as DNA, the CDR3 is TGCGCCAGCAGCTTTCCAGGGCAAAGTACGGAAGCTTTCTTT. Translated, it gives CASSFPGQSTEAFF.

This chain joins TRBV10-3 and TRBJ2-2, with 7 bases aligning to TRBD2. The CDR3 is made up of 13 amino acids. Trimming removed 11 bases from V and 5 bases from J; junction bases left unmatched: 8. Germline V gives CDR1 ENHRY, CDR2 SYGVKD. The CDR3 region is CALRDYLTGELFF. The DNA for the CDR3 is TGTGCCCTCCGGGACTACCTAACCGGGGAGCTGTTTTTT.

CDR3 nucleotide sequence: TGTGCCAGTCACCAGAGCGGGGCCCAAGAGACCCAGTACTTC. Protein product: CASHQSGAQETQYF. The V call is TRBV6-1, the J call TRBJ2-5; 7 bases match TRBD2. The length of the CDR3 is 14 residues. The V segment lost 9 bases and the J segment 1 base; nucleotides outside the gene matches: 8. Germline CDR1 and CDR2: MNHNS and SASEGT.

The chain has TRBV12-3 or TRBV12-4 and TRBJ2-6, with TRBD1 matching over 11 bases. The CDR3 is 17 amino acids. The ends lost 7 bases at V and 4 bases at J; junction bases unmatched: 9. The CDR3 is CASTPGQGAEGANVLTF. CDR3 DNA sequence: TGTGCCAGCACCCCAGGACAGGGGGCTGAAGGGGCCAACGTCCTGACTTTC.

This clonotype was seen a few times. The chain couples TRBV5-1 to TRBJ1-1; D remains unclear. Germline V gene lookup returns CDR1 SGHRS and CDR2 YFSETQ. V lost 4 bases and J 0 bases, leaving 10 bases between the germline ends. The CDR3 covers 14 residues. CDR3 sequence: CASSAAGMNTEAFF. The CDR3 region has the DNA TGCGCCAGCAGCGCGGCTGGCATGAACACTGAAGCTTTCTTT.

This clonotype occurred a few times. The chain joins TRBV20-1 to TRBJ2-5; 10 bases align to TRBD2. J gave up 4 bases and V 5 bases, and 4 bases lay outside the gene matches. This CDR3 has 13 amino acids. Germline V gene data show CDR1 as DFQATT and CDR2 as SNEGSKA (reference sequence). The CDR3 sequence is CSAGGLATETQYF. For the CDR3, the DNA is TGCAGTGCTGGGGGACTAGCGACAGAGACCCAGTACTTC.

This clonotype has a handful of counts. As DNA, the CDR3 is TGTGCCAGCACCTCTCTGGGACAGCAGTACTTC. Its translation: CASTSLGQQYF. The rearrangement joins TRBV12-3 or TRBV12-4 to TRBJ2-4; 7 bases match TRBD1. The length of the CDR3 is 11 residues. J was trimmed by 13 bases and V by 7 bases; bases with no gene match: 7.

The chain employs TRBV20-1 and TRBJ2-7; the match to TRBD1 covers 8 bases. Germline V lookup: CDR1 DFQATT, CDR2 SNEGSKA (reference sequence). The V and J ends lost 0 bases and 4 bases, in that order; junction bases with no gene match: 8. This CDR3 comprises 15 residues. DNA for the CDR3: TGCAGTGCTAGAGATCGGCCAGGGGGCGGGTACGAGCAGTACTTC. Amino acids: CSARDRPGGGYEQYF.